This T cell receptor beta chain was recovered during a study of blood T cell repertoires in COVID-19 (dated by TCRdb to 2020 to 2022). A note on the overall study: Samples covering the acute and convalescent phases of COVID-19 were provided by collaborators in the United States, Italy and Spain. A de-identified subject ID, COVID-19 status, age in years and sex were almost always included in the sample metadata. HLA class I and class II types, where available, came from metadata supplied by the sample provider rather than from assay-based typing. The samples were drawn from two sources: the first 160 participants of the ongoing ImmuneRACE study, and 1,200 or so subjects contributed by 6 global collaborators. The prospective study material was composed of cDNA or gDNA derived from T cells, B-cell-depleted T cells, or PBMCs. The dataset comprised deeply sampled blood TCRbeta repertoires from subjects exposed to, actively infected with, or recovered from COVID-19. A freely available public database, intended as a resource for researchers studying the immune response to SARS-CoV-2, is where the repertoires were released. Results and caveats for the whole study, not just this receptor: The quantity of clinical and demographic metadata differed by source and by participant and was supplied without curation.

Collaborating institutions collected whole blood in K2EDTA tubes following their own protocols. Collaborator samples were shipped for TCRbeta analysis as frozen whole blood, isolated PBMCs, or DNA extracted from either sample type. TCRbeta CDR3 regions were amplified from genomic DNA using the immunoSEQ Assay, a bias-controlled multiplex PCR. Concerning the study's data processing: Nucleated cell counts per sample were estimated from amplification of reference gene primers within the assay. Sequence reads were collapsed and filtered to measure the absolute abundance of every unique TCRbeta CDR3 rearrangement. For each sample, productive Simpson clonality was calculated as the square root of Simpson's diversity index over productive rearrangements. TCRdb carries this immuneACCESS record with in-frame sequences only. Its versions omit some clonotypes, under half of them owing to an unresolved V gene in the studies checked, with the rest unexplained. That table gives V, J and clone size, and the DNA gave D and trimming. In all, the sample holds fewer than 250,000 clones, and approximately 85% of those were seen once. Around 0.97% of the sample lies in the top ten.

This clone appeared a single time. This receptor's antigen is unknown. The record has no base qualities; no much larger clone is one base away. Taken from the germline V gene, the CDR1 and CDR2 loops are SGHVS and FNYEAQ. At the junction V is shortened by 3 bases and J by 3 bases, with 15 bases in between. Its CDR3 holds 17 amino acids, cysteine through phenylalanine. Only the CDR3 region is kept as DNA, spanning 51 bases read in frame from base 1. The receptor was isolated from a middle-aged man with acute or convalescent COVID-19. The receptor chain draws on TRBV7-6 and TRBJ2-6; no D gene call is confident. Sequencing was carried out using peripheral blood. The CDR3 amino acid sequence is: CASSFTAVGIGANVLTF. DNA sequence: TGTGCCAGCAGCTTTACCGCGGTGGGTATTGGGGCCAACGTCCTGACTTTC.